This T cell receptor beta chain was sequenced in a study of T cells after yellow fever vaccination. Generation of TCR cDNA used 5'RACE template switching (which added a universal primer site and UMIs). Each CDR3 protein is one row after TCRdb ran MiXCR on the 5' RACE reads. The data contain 350,000 to 550,000 distinct CDR3 sequences, around a sixth of them seen just once; the ten biggest clones take up about a sixth. This clonotype has ten or more counts. Its antigen remains unidentified. Study-level findings and limits: Most primary-vaccination clones recurred post-booster (roughly 96% CD4, just over 85% CD8). The secondary response showed a weaker magnitude and a faster peak, day 5 versus 15.

Trimming pared 3 bases from V and 1 base from J, leaving 10 bases between. Germline V gene data show CDR1 as SGHRS and CDR2 as YFSETQ. There are 14 residues in the CDR3. The chain combines TRBV5-1 with TRBJ2-5; D may be TRBD2 (5 bases). The source of this sequence is a man aged 18 to 30 who received the YFV17D yellow fever vaccine. Sequenced material: PBMCs, taken before the yellow fever booster vaccination. In DNA, the CDR3 is TGCGCCAGCAGCTCGGGATCGACCCAAGAGACCCAGTACTTC. This codes for CASSSGSTQETQYF.